The 24 T cell receptor beta chains listed next were all sequenced from one sample in a study of blood T cell repertoires in COVID-19. The repertoire was sequenced with immunoSEQ multiplex PCR; TCRdb's copy has only in-frame clones and lacks some. The sample consists of roughly 230,000 clones, about 91% of them appearing once. Source material: peripheral blood. These receptors came from a woman aged 40 to 50 who had recovered from COVID-19.

The chain recombines TRBV5-6 with TRBJ1-2; a weak D match, TRBD1 (5 bases). Germline assignment: CDR1 SGHDT and CDR2 YYEEEE. Trimming left V 4 bases short and J 2 bases short, with 9 bases between. The CDR3 totals 13 residues. CDR3 in DNA: TGTGCCAGCAGCGCGACAGAAAACTATGGCTACACCTTC. This translates into CASSATENYGYTF.

The J gene is TRBJ2-5, the V gene TRBV11-2, with 8 nucleotides matching TRBD2. The length of the CDR3 is 15 residues. Germline values: CDR1 SGHAT, CDR2 FQNNGV. J gave up 4 bases and V 0 bases, and 4 bases lay outside the gene matches. The CDR3 is CASSLDGGGGETQYF. The CDR3 bases are TGTGCCAGCAGCTTAGACGGGGGGGGAGGAGAGACCCAGTACTTC.

This chain links TRBV2 with TRBJ2-3; D gene uncertain. The germline gives CDR1 SNHLY, CDR2 FYNNEI. V lost 3 bases, J lost 4 bases, and 17 bases lay in between. The CDR3 sequence is 16 residues long. CDR3 region: CASSERASSPPDTQYF. DNA of the CDR3: TGTGCCAGCAGTGAGAGAGCGTCGAGCCCCCCAGATACGCAGTATTTT.

Notes on this clone: The same CDR3 arises from other DNA sequences in this sample as well. The chain employs TRBV7-9 and TRBJ2-2; 8 bases are shared with TRBD1. Trimming cost V 0 bases and J 1 base; bases outside gene matches: 1. In germline, CDR1 is SEHNR, CDR2 FQNEAQ (reference sequence). The CDR3 contains 16 residues. For the CDR3, the DNA is TGTGCCAGCAGCTTAGCCGGGACAGGGAACACCGGGGAGCTGTTTTTT. Protein: CASSLAGTGNTGELFF.

The J gene is TRBJ1-2, the V gene TRBV14; 9 nucleotides agree with TRBD1. The junction had 0 bases not matched to a gene; V was cut back by 1 base and J by 3 bases. The CDR3 spans 14 residues. Germline CDR1 and CDR2: SGHDN and FVKESK. The CDR3 DNA sequence: TGTGCCAGCAGCCAAGGACAGGGGGACTATGGCTACACCTTC. Its protein product is CASSQGQGDYGYTF.

This chain joins TRBV11-2 and TRBJ2-7; 7 nucleotides line up with TRBD2. The CDR3 is made up of 16 amino acids. The V gene end was trimmed by 5 bases and the J gene end by 2 bases; junction bases not matched to a gene: 12. From germline, CDR1 is SGHAT and CDR2 FQNNGV. CDR3 loop: CASSPRAGDGPYEQYF. The CDR3, as DNA: TGTGCCAGCAGCCCGAGGGCGGGGGACGGGCCCTACGAGCAGTACTTC.

V gene TRBV3-1 (or the pseudogene TRBV3-2) combines with J gene TRBJ1-4; the match to TRBD1 covers 7 bases. Germline-derived CDR1 and CDR2 are LGHDT and YNNKEL (reference sequence). This CDR3 comprises 16 residues. V gave up 2 bases and J gave up 7 bases; unmatched junction bases: 10. The DNA for the CDR3 is TGTGCCAGCAGCCAACACAGGGGATCAGGTAGTGAAAAACTGTTTTTT. Its translation is CASSQHRGSGSEKLFF.

The chain combines TRBV29-1 with TRBJ2-5, with 10 bases matching TRBD2. The V segment lost 1 base and the J segment 3 bases; nucleotides outside the gene matches: 2. Germline loops: CDR1 SQVTM, CDR2 ANQGSEA. The CDR3 spans 14 residues. DNA for the CDR3: TGCAGCGTTGAAGGGACTAGCGGAAAAGAGACCCAGTACTTC. This encodes CSVEGTSGKETQYF.

This clone was seen a few times. V is TRBV2 and J is TRBJ1-3; D is unclear. The CDR3 runs to 13 residues. V lost 4 bases to trimming and J lost 6 bases, with 10 bases between them. The germline V gene encodes CDR1 SNHLY and CDR2 FYNNEI. Written as DNA, the CDR3 is TGTGCCAGCAGTGCTGGCAGCGAAAACACCATATATTTT. Amino acid sequence: CASSAGSENTIYF.

V usage is TRBV19 and J usage is TRBJ2-2; TRBD2 matches at 8 bases. Germline CDR1 reads LNHDA; CDR2 reads SQIVND (reference sequence). This CDR3 comprises 14 residues. V trimming: 2 bases; J trimming: 5 bases; junction bases outside the gene matches: 1. CDR3 residues: CASSIPSGTGELFF. CDR3 bases: TGTGCCAGTAGTATACCTAGCGGGACCGGGGAGCTGTTTTTT.

This clone showed up just a few times. J is TRBJ1-5 and V is TRBV5-8; D gene unclear. CDR3 size: 11 residues. CDR1 and CDR2 from the germline V gene are SGHTS and YDEGEE. Between the trimmed V and J ends, which lost 6 bases and 7 bases, there was a span of 8 bases. The CDR3 bases are TGTGCCAGCATCTCGGGGCAGCCCCAGCATTTT. Its protein is CASISGQPQHF.

The chain is built from TRBV19 and TRBJ1-2; TRBD1 matches at 7 bases. Germline assignment: CDR1 LNHDA and CDR2 SQIVND (reference sequence). The CDR3 is 14 amino acids. V shed 0 bases, J shed 4 bases, and the junction held 2 bases outside the gene matches. The CDR3 DNA is TGTGCCAGTAGTATAGACGGGACAGCCTATGGCTACACCTTC. This codes for CASSIDGTAYGYTF.

The genes are TRBV9 and TRBJ2-2; 7 bases are shared with TRBD2. Trimming took 6 bases from V and 7 from J; bases not matched to a gene: 9. Germline V CDR1 and CDR2: SGDLS, YYNGEE. The CDR3 spans 14 residues. Written as DNA, the CDR3 is TGTGCCAGCACCAGGGACGGGGGGAGCGGGGAGCTGTTTTTT. Its protein is CASTRDGGSGELFF.

The V and J genes are TRBV4-1 and TRBJ2-5, with TRBD1 identical over 7 bases. V lost 0 bases, J lost 5 bases, and 6 bases stayed unmatched. Germline V gene sequence: CDR1 MGHRA, CDR2 YSYEKL. CDR3 length: 15 residues. The CDR3 reads CASSQDHRGGETQYF. The CDR3 coding sequence is TGCGCCAGCAGCCAAGACCACAGGGGTGGCGAGACCCAGTACTTC.

This sequence joins TRBV18 and TRBJ2-5; no clear D. Trimming took off 3 bases at V and 2 bases at J, with 13 bases between the two ends. The germline V gene has CDR1 KGHSH and CDR2 LQKENI. The length of the CDR3 is 15 residues. CDR3 coding DNA: TGTGCCAGCTCACCGCGGCAGACCATTCAAGAGACCCAGTACTTC. Amino acid sequence: CASSPRQTIQETQYF.

This sequence joins TRBV25-1 and TRBJ2-1; 8 nucleotides align to TRBD2. The CDR3 contains 17 residues. Germline V gives CDR1 MGHDK, CDR2 SYGVNS. After removal of 2 bases from V and 7 bases from J, the junction contained 13 bases not matched to a gene. CDR3 coding DNA: TGTGCCAGCAGTGAAACCCCCTCCGCGGGAGGTGGGAATGAGCAGTTCTTC. Translation: CASSETPSAGGGNEQFF.

The chain links TRBV7-8 to TRBJ1-5; no clear D. Germline V lookup: CDR1 SGHVS, CDR2 FQNEAQ. V lost 2 bases, J lost 2 bases, and 7 bases lay in between. The length of the CDR3 is 14 residues. The DNA of the CDR3 is TGTGCCAGCAGCTTACATGAGGGCAATCAGCCCCAGCATTTT. Residues: CASSLHEGNQPQHF. The whole variable domain, filled in from reference TRBV7-8 and TRBJ1-5, reads GAGVSQSPRYKVAKRGQDVALRCDPISGHVSLFWYQQALGQGPEFLTYFQNEAQLDKSGLPSDRFFAERPEGSVSTLKIQRTQQEDSAVYLCASSLHEGNQPQHFGDGTRLSIL.

This chain links TRBV28 with TRBJ2-2; 10 positions agree with TRBD2. The CDR3 loop spans 16 amino acids. CDR1 and CDR2 (germline): MDHEN, SYDVKM. V shed 2 bases and J 2 bases; nucleotides not matched to a gene: 2. CDR3 bases: TGTGCCAGCAGTTTAGTAGCGGGGGGTAACACCGGGGAGCTGTTTTTT. Translating it yields CASSLVAGGNTGELFF.

This chain links TRBV9 with TRBJ1-1, with D possibly being TRBD1 (5 bases). In germline, CDR1 is SGDLS, CDR2 YYNGEE. Trimming stripped 3 bases from V and 5 bases from J, with 14 bases between. The CDR3 consists of 14 residues. The CDR3 loop reads CASSAGGWVTEAFF. The DNA of the CDR3 is TGTGCCAGCAGCGCCGGGGGGTGGGTTACTGAAGCTTTCTTT.

This clone was detected only once. This chain uses TRBV19 with TRBJ2-3; TRBD2 agrees at 9 bases. The CDR3 contains 15 residues. Looked up from germline, CDR1 is LNHDA and CDR2 is SQIVND (reference sequence). V trimming: 8 bases; J trimming: 1 base; junction bases outside the gene matches: 7. In nucleotides, the CDR3 is TGTGCCAGTGATCCGGCGGGGGGGGGCACAGATACGCAGTATTTT. Translated: CASDPAGGGTDTQYF.

This clone was seen only once. The chain is built from TRBV5-5 and TRBJ1-6, with unresolved D. Germline values: CDR1 SGHKS, CDR2 YYEKEE (reference sequence). V was pared by 2 bases and J by 8 bases, with 8 bases between. The CDR3 totals 13 residues. The CDR3 DNA follows: TGTGCCAGCAGCTTCTACGGAGATTCACCCCTCCACTTT. This codes for CASSFYGDSPLHF.

The chain joins TRBV16 to TRBJ1-1; perhaps TRBD1 as D (5 bases). The V and J ends lost 4 bases and 2 bases respectively, with 11 bases between them. From germline, CDR1 is KGHSY and CDR2 FQNENV. The CDR3 loop spans 14 amino acids. The CDR3 DNA reads as TGTGCCAGCAGCCTTCGCAGGGCCAACACTGAAGCTTTCTTT. Translated, it gives CASSLRRANTEAFF.

This chain uses TRBV27 with TRBJ2-7, with D possibly TRBD2 on 5 matching bases. Germline V gene lookup returns CDR1 MNHEY and CDR2 SMNVEV (reference sequence). This CDR3 is built from 13 residues. The V gene lost 5 bases and the J gene lost 5 bases, with 13 bases spanning the gap. The CDR3 here is CASSRISGNEQYF. DNA for the CDR3: TGTGCCAGCAGTCGCATTTCGGGAAACGAGCAGTACTTC.

The chain combines TRBV5-1 with TRBJ1-1; 12 bases fit TRBD1. CDR3 length equals 17 residues. Germline CDR1 and CDR2: SGHRS and YFSETQ. The V and J ends lost 4 bases and 1 base, in that order; junction bases with no gene match: 8. The CDR3, as DNA: TGCGCCAGCAGCCCCGGGACAGGGGGCGCTTGGAACACTGAAGCTTTCTTT. Its protein is CASSPGTGGAWNTEAFF.